This TCR beta chain was captured in a study of blood T cell repertoires in COVID-19. Study overall: COVID-19 samples from acute and convalescent phases originated in the United States, Italy and Spain. PBMCs, B-cell-depleted T cells, or T cells were the source of the cDNA or gDNA that made up the material.

This clone was observed a handful of times. Authors' analysis steps: Nucleated cell number was recorded as an estimate derived from reference gene primer amplification. Some clones are missing from TCRdb's copy, which holds only in-frame ones; the method was immunoSEQ multiplex PCR. That table furnishes V, J and clone size, whereas the DNA furnished D and trimming. This sample has fewer than 200,000 clones, with around 81% found just once. In germline, CDR1 is LGHDT, CDR2 YNNKEL (reference sequence). V lost 5 bases to trimming and J lost 5 bases; unmatched junction nucleotides: 10. The CDR3 consists of 15 residues. During active infection, Seattle patients enrolled and were then monitored through disease.

The receptor's source is a woman aged 40-49 years with COVID-19, enrolled during active disease. Material for sequencing was peripheral blood. This rearrangement joins TRBV3-1 (or the pseudogene TRBV3-2) to TRBJ2-3; 7 bases are a match to TRBD2. CDR3 region: CASSAGGGGGDTQYF. CDR3 DNA: TGTGCCAGCAGCGCCGGCGGGGGTGGGGGAGATACGCAGTATTTT.